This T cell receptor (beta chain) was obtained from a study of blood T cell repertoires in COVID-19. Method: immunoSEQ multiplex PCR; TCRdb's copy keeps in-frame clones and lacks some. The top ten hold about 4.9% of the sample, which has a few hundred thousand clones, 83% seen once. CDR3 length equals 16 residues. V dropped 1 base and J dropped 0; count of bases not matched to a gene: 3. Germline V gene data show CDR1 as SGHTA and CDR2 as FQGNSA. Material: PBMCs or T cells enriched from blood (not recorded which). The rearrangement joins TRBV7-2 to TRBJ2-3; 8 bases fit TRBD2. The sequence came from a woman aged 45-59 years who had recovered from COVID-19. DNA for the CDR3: TGTGCCAGCAGCTTAGAAGCGGGAGTGAGCACAGATACGCAGTATTTT. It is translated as CASSLEAGVSTDTQYF.